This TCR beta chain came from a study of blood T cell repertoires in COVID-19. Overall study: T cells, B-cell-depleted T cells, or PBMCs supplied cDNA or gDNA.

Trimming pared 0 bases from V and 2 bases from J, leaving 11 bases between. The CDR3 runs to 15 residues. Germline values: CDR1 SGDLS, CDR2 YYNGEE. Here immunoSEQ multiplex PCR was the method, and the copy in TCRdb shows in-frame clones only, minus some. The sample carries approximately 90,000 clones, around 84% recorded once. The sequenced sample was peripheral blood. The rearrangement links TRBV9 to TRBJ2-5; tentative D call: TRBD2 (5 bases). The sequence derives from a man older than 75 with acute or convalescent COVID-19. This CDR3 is CASSVALDSQETQYF. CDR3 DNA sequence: TGTGCCAGCAGCGTAGCCCTGGACTCACAAGAGACCCAGTACTTC.